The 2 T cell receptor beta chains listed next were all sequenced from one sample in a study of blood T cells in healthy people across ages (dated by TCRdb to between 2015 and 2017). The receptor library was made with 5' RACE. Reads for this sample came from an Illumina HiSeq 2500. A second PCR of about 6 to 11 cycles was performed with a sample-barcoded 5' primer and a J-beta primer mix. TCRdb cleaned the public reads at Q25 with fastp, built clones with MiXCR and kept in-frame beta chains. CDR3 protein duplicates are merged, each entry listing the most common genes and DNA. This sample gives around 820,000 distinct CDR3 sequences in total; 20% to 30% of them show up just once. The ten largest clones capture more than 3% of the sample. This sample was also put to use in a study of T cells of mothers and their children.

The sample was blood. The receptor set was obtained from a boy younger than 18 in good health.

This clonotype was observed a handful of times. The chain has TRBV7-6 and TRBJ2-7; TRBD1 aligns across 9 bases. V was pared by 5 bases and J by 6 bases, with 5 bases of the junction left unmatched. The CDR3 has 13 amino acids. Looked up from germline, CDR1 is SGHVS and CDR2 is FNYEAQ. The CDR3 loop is CASSATGGGEQYF. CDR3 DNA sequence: TGTGCCAGCAGCGCCACAGGGGGCGGCGAGCAGTACTTC. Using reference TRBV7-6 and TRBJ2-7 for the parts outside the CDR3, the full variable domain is GAGVSQSPRYKVTKRGQDVALRCDPISGHVSLYWYRQALGQGPEFLTYFNYEAQQDKSGLPNDRFSAERPEGSISTLTIQRTEQRDSAMYRCASSATGGGEQYFGPGTRLTVT.

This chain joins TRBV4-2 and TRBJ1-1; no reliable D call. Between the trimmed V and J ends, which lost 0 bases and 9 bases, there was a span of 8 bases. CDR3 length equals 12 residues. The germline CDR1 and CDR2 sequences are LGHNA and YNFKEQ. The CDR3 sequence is CASSQDPVQAFF. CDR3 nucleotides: TGTGCCAGCAGCCAAGATCCAGTTCAAGCTTTCTTT.